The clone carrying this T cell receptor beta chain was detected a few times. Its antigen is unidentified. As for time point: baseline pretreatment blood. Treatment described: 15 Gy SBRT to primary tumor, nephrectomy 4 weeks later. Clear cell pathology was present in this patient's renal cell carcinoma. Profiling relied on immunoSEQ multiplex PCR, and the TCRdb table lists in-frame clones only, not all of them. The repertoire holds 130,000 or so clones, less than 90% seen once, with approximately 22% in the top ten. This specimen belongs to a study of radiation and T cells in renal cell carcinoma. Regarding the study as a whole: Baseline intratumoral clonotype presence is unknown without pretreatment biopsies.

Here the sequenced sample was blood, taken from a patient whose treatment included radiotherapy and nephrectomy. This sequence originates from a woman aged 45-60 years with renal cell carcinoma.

CDR3 sequence reads: CASKTGTDGEAFF. The CDR3 region has the DNA TGTGCCAGCAAAACAGGAACGGACGGTGAAGCTTTCTTT. The chain recombines TRBV6-5 with TRBJ1-1, with D possibly TRBD1 on 5 matching bases. This CDR3 spans 13 amino acids. V shed 7 bases and J shed 7 bases, with 16 bases lying between them. Germline V gene sequence: CDR1 MNHEY, CDR2 SVGAGI.